The 17 T cell receptor beta chains below were found in one sample sequenced in a study of immune evolution from preneoplasia to lung adenocarcinoma. Assay used: immunoSEQ multiplex PCR; TCRdb lists only in-frame clones, some missing. The repertoire holds roughly 1,800 clones, 75% to 80% seen once, with about 15% in the top ten. Sequenced sample: FFPE atypical adenomatous hyperplasia tissue from the lung. As to subset: atypical adenomatous hyperplasia (AAH), lung preneoplasia. These receptors were obtained from a person aged 70 to 85 with lung adenocarcinoma.

This chain connects TRBV5-1 to TRBJ2-1; TRBD1 is a possible D gene (6 bases). The CDR3 loop spans 15 amino acids. The germline CDR1 and CDR2 sequences are SGHRS and YFSETQ. Trimming took 2 bases from V and 0 from J, leaving 9 bases between them. CDR3: CASSLQGYSYNEQFF. The CDR3 DNA follows: TGCGCCAGCAGCTTACAGGGTTACTCCTACAATGAGCAGTTCTTC.

The V gene is TRBV28, the J gene TRBJ2-3, with TRBD2 identical over 11 bases. CDR1 and CDR2 (germline): MDHEN, SYDVKM. The CDR3 consists of 15 residues. The trim removed 2 bases at V and 8 bases at J, leaving 6 bases unmatched. The CDR3 DNA sequence: TGTGCCAGCAGTTTACTAGCGGGAGGCCCCGGTACGCAGTATTTT. It is translated as CASSLLAGGPGTQYF.

DNA for the CDR3: TGTGCCAGCAGCCCACAGGGTAACTCCTACAATGAGCAGTTCTTC. It yields the protein CASSPQGNSYNEQFF. The rearrangement uses TRBV9 and TRBJ2-1; the D gene is possibly TRBD1 (6 bases). V was clipped by 4 bases and J by 0 bases, with 11 bases between them. CDR1 is SGDLS, CDR2 YYNGEE, per germline. The CDR3 runs 15 residues. Full variable domain (outside the CDR3, taken from reference TRBV9 and TRBJ2-1): DSGVTQTPKHLITATGQRVTLRCSPRSGDLSVYWYQQSLDQGLQFLIQYYNGEERAKGNILERFSAQQFPDLHSELNLSSLELGDSALYFCASSPQGNSYNEQFFGPGTRLTVL.

The chain carries TRBV7-2 and TRBJ1-2; a possible D gene is TRBD1 (6 bases). The CDR3 loop spans 17 amino acids. V was clipped by 4 bases and J by 7 bases, with 25 bases between them. Germline V CDR1 and CDR2: SGHTA, FQGNSA. CDR3 sequence reads: CASSSTWTAGRQSGYTF. In DNA form, the CDR3 reads TGTGCCAGCAGCTCTACGTGGACAGCGGGCCGGCAGAGTGGCTACACCTTC.

The rearrangement joins TRBV29-1 to TRBJ2-7; no firm D call. V gave up 1 base and J gave up 3 bases, with 10 bases separating them. The CDR3 totals 13 residues. Germline assignment: CDR1 SQVTM and CDR2 ANQGSEA. CDR3 residues: CSVEGQVGYEQYF. In DNA form, the CDR3 reads TGCAGCGTTGAAGGGCAGGTTGGCTACGAGCAGTACTTC.

The J gene is TRBJ1-2, the V gene TRBV11-2, with D possibly matching TRBD1 (6 bases). Deletions cut 5 bases from V and 5 bases from J, with 21 bases between. This CDR3 has 16 residues. The germline CDR1 and CDR2 sequences are SGHAT and FQNNGV. The CDR3 DNA follows: TGTGCCAGCAGCCCCACCGGGGGCAGCGATTTTTATGGCTACACCTTC. Its translation: CASSPTGGSDFYGYTF.

This sequence joins TRBV5-8 and TRBJ2-7, with 11 positions matching TRBD2. With 3 bases clipped from V and 5 bases from J, the junction kept 7 bases outside the gene matches. The CDR3 loop spans 15 amino acids. The germline V gene encodes CDR1 SGHTS and CDR2 YDEGEE. The CDR3, as DNA: TGTGCCAGCAGCTCCCCAATAGCGGGAGGGGACGAGCAGTACTTC. It encodes CASSSPIAGGDEQYF.

The V call is TRBV7-2, the J call TRBJ1-2, with D perhaps matching TRBD1 (5 bases). The V gene lost 3 bases and the J gene lost 8 bases, with 10 bases spanning the gap. The CDR3 has 12 residues. Per the germline V gene, CDR1 is SGHTA and CDR2 is FQGNSA. The DNA of the CDR3 is TGTGCCAGCAGCTTCAGTGAGGGGGGCTACACCTTC. It yields the protein CASSFSEGGYTF. Together with reference TRBV7-2 and TRBJ1-2, the CDR3 gives the full variable domain: GAGVSQSPSNKVTEKGKDVELRCDPISGHTALYWYRQSLGQGLEFLIYFQGNSAPDKSGLPSDRFSAERTGGSVSTLTIQRTQQEDSAVYLCASSFSEGGYTFGSGTRLTVV.

The genes are TRBV5-4 and TRBJ2-3, with 9 bases lining up with TRBD1. V dropped 4 bases and J dropped 8; count of bases not matched to a gene: 14. The CDR3 spans 16 residues. Germline V gives CDR1 SGHNT, CDR2 YYREEE (reference sequence). The CDR3 DNA reads TGTGCCAGCAGCCCGGGACAGGGTTCGTGGAGTGGTACGCAGTATTTT. Protein product: CASSPGQGSWSGTQYF.

The rearrangement uses TRBV7-9 and TRBJ1-5; 7 nucleotides align to TRBD1. Germline CDR1 is SEHNR and CDR2 is FQNEAQ (reference sequence). The CDR3 loop spans 15 amino acids. Germline trimming cut 5 bases from V and 3 bases from J; bases unmatched to any gene: 7. The CDR3 reads CASSLAQGPNQPQHF. The CDR3 nucleotides read TGTGCCAGCAGCCTCGCACAGGGGCCCAATCAGCCCCAGCATTTT.

This chain connects TRBV4-1 to TRBJ1-3; perhaps TRBD1 as D (5 bases). The CDR3 contains 12 residues. From germline, CDR1 is MGHRA and CDR2 YSYEKL. Trimming stripped 1 base from V and 10 bases from J, with 8 bases between. In nucleotides, the CDR3 is TGCGCCAGCAGCCAAGCTGGGGGGACCATATATTTT. This encodes CASSQAGGTIYF.

The gene calls are TRBV2 and TRBJ1-3; D remains ambiguous. V shed 8 bases and J shed 2 bases, with 13 bases lying between them. Germline V lookup: CDR1 SNHLY, CDR2 FYNNEI. This CDR3 comprises 14 residues. CDR3 protein: CASSGAKTGNTIYF. For the CDR3, the DNA is TGTGCCAGCTCGGGAGCTAAAACTGGAAACACCATATATTTT. The full variable domain, in which reference TRBV2 and TRBJ1-3 provide the parts outside the CDR3, is EPEVTQTPSHQVTQMGQEVILRCVPISNHLYFYWYRQILGQKVEFLVSFYNNEISEKSEIFDDQFSVERPDGSNFTLKIRSTKLEDSAMYFCASSGAKTGNTIYFGEGSWLTVV.

The CDR3 region is CASSLGTSGSWDYEQYF. CDR3 coding DNA: TGTGCCAGCAGCTTGGGGACTAGCGGGAGTTGGGACTACGAGCAGTACTTC. The V and J genes are TRBV9 and TRBJ2-7, with 14 positions matching TRBD2. Trimming at V came to 4 bases and at J to 3 bases, leaving 9 bases not matched to a gene. The germline gives CDR1 SGDLS, CDR2 YYNGEE. The CDR3 sequence is 17 residues long.

This clone was seen only a few times. The rearrangement joins TRBV4-1 to TRBJ2-3; D is possibly TRBD2 (6 bases). Germline V gives CDR1 MGHRA, CDR2 YSYEKL. The V and J ends lost 2 bases and 4 bases respectively, with 10 bases between them. This CDR3 is built from 14 residues. CDR3: CASSQFGGSDTQYF. The CDR3 nucleotides read TGCGCCAGCAGCCAATTCGGAGGGTCAGATACGCAGTATTTT.

J is TRBJ2-3 and V is TRBV6-1, with 7 bases identical to TRBD2. CDR1 and CDR2 (germline): MNHNS, SASEGT. The junction had 10 bases not matched to a gene; V was cut back by 10 bases and J by 0 bases. The CDR3 runs to 15 residues. The CDR3 sequence is CATTPTGGSTDTQYF. Here the CDR3 DNA reads TGTGCCACCACCCCCACGGGAGGAAGCACAGATACGCAGTATTTT.

V gene TRBV6-5 combines with J gene TRBJ2-2; D is unclear. This CDR3 comprises 15 residues. V was pared by 10 bases and J by 1 base, with 16 bases between. Germline CDR1 reads MNHEY; CDR2 reads SVGAGI. The DNA of the CDR3 is TGTGCCACAAAACCCCGGCAGAAGAACACCGGGGAGCTGTTTTTT. Protein sequence: CATKPRQKNTGELFF.

With respect to this clone: The junction departs from germline at one end; a sequencing error may be responsible. Within the sample, other DNA sequences also encode this same CDR3. This rearrangement joins TRBV6-1 to TRBJ1-2; D remains ambiguous. This CDR3 is 12 amino acids long. Germline values: CDR1 MNHNS, CDR2 SASEGT. The CDR3 nucleotides are TGTGCCAGCAGACCCGGAGGCTATGGTTACACCTTC. Its translation is CASRPGGYGYTF.